The T cell receptor (beta chain) described here comes from a study of radiotherapy plus CTLA-4 blockade in lung cancer. About the research overall: Among enrolled patients, 15% to 20% responded and 25% to 35% achieved disease control. Findings of the study overall: Some TCR clones had been derived from tumors. These clones expanded in peripheral blood after radiotherapy plus ipilimumab. Early clone dynamics of blood T cells, plus interferon-beta, reportedly predicted response best.

The assay was immunoSEQ multiplex PCR, and TCRdb's table has in-frame clones only and misses some. The table lists some 120,000 clones, 81% of them singletons. With ipilimumab providing CTLA-4 blockade, focal radiation was administered to patients who had chemo-refractory metastatic non-small-cell lung cancer. In regard to this clone: Antigen: not known.

The CDR3 runs 15 residues. V dropped 3 bases and J dropped 3; count of bases not matched to a gene: 4. Germline CDR1 is ENHRY and CDR2 is SYGVKD. The specimen was peripheral blood, collected from a patient treated with radiotherapy plus ipilimumab. The rearrangement links TRBV10-3 to TRBJ1-5; 8 nucleotides match TRBD1. The receptor's source is a human donor with non-small cell lung cancer that progressed on radiotherapy plus ipilimumab. Some clones in this sample may be carry-over from other donors' samples. CDR3: CAISEGQGVNQPQHF. The CDR3 DNA reads TGTGCCATCAGTGAAGGACAGGGCGTCAATCAGCCCCAGCATTTT.